These 25 T cell receptor beta chains were all obtained from the same sample, sequenced in a study of cytomegalovirus exposure and HLA in healthy donors. PCR primers comprised 60 Vbeta and 13 Jbeta primers. Some clones are missing from TCRdb's copy, which holds only in-frame ones; the method was immunoSEQ multiplex PCR. The sample has approximately 150,000 clones, around 80% seen once; the top ten hold almost 7%. Specimen: PBMCs. These receptors were taken from a man aged 25-45 years in good health and CMV-seropositive.

The V and J genes are TRBV7-9 and TRBJ2-1; the match to TRBD1 covers 10 bases. V lost 7 bases, J lost 7 bases, and 10 bases stayed unmatched. Germline CDR1 reads SEHNR; CDR2 reads FQNEAQ (reference sequence). The CDR3 loop spans 15 amino acids. In DNA form, the CDR3 reads TGTGCCAGCACCAAAGTGGGACAGGGGAGGAATGAGCAGTTCTTC. This gives the protein CASTKVGQGRNEQFF.

This chain links TRBV5-1 with TRBJ2-5; TRBD1 might be the D (6 bases). The CDR3 totals 14 residues. Germline V gene sequence: CDR1 SGHRS, CDR2 YFSETQ. V lost 4 bases to trimming and J lost 2 bases, with 12 bases between them. CDR3 loop: CASSGRTDQETQYF. The CDR3 DNA follows: TGCGCCAGCAGCGGTAGGACAGATCAAGAGACCCAGTACTTC.

The chain carries TRBV28 and TRBJ1-2, with a weak D call TRBD1 (5 bases). Germline values: CDR1 MDHEN, CDR2 SYDVKM. The CDR3 covers 14 residues. V was cut by 6 bases and J by 3 bases, with 14 bases left in between. This CDR3 reads CASSPWGDYYGYTF. The CDR3 DNA reads TGTGCCAGCAGCCCCTGGGGCGATTACTATGGCTACACCTTC.

The rearrangement uses TRBV5-1 and TRBJ1-2; possible D gene TRBD1, 5 bases. The CDR3 loop spans 15 amino acids. Germline lookup yields CDR1 SGHRS and CDR2 YFSETQ. V was trimmed by 1 base and J by 5 bases, leaving 15 bases between them. The chain's CDR3 is CASSLRLDSSYGYTF. CDR3 coding DNA: TGCGCCAGCAGCTTGCGGTTAGACAGTTCGTATGGCTACACCTTC.

This chain links TRBV11-3 with TRBJ1-1; tentatively, D is TRBD1 (5 bases). The CDR3 has 15 amino acids. Per the germline V gene, CDR1 is SGHNT and CDR2 is YENEEA. The V gene lost 5 bases and the J gene lost 1 base, with 14 bases spanning the gap. CDR3 in amino acids: CASSLGGGGNTEAFF. The DNA for the CDR3 is TGTGCCAGCAGCCTCGGTGGGGGAGGGAACACTGAAGCTTTCTTT. Looking up the rest from reference TRBV11-3 and TRBJ1-1 gives the full variable domain: EAGVVQSPRYKIIEKKQPVAFWCNPISGHNTLYWYLQNLGQGPELLIRYENEEAVDDSQLPKDRFSAERLKGVDSTLKIQPAELGDSAVYLCASSLGGGGNTEAFFGQGTRLTVV.

The chain has TRBV7-3 and TRBJ2-3; D possibly corresponds to TRBD1 (6 bases). The CDR3 is 17 residues long. V was shortened by 3 bases and J by 0 bases, with 16 bases between the two germline ends. CDR1 SGHTA and CDR2 FQGTGA come from the germline V gene. Here the CDR3 DNA reads TGTGCCAGCAGCTTGACGGGACAAACAATTAGCACAGATACGCAGTATTTT. It translates to CASSLTGQTISTDTQYF.

The sample holds a few counts of this clone. The chain links TRBV11-2 to TRBJ2-1, with D possibly being TRBD2 (6 bases). Trimming cost V 5 bases and J 0 bases, with 11 bases left between them. CDR1 is SGHAT, CDR2 FQNNGV, per germline. The CDR3 length is 15 residues. CDR3 DNA sequence: TGTGCCAGCAGCGCGGGACGAGCCTCCTACAATGAGCAGTTCTTC. Amino acid sequence: CASSAGRASYNEQFF.

V and J are TRBV19 and TRBJ2-3; 7 nucleotides line up with TRBD2. Germline CDR1 and CDR2: LNHDA and SQIVND (reference sequence). The ends lost 8 bases at V and 8 bases at J; junction bases unmatched: 13. The CDR3 contains 14 residues. The CDR3 region has the DNA TGTGCCAGTGTCCCTGCTATGGGGAGGGGTACGCAGTATTTT. This translates into CASVPAMGRGTQYF.

This clone was recorded only once. This CDR3 is CASSRDRGPNQPQHF. The DNA for the CDR3 is TGCGCCAGCAGCCGGGACAGGGGACCGAATCAGCCCCAGCATTTT. The genes are TRBV10-2 and TRBJ1-5; 10 nucleotides line up with TRBD1. After removal of 6 bases from V and 4 bases from J, the junction contained 6 bases not matched to a gene. Per the germline V gene, CDR1 is WSHSY and CDR2 is SAAADI. The CDR3 length is 15 residues.

In its sample, this clone was seen a few times. This chain links TRBV4-1 with TRBJ1-2; 8 positions agree with TRBD1. The germline V gene has CDR1 MGHRA and CDR2 YSYEKL. This CDR3 has 16 residues. V shed 0 bases and J 3 bases; nucleotides not matched to a gene: 6. The CDR3 is CASSQDRTGRDYGYTF. The DNA of the CDR3 is TGCGCCAGCAGCCAAGATAGGACAGGGAGGGACTATGGCTACACCTTC.

The rearrangement uses TRBV25-1 and TRBJ1-1; TRBD1 matches at 8 bases. This CDR3 comprises 15 residues. J was trimmed by 0 bases and V by 4 bases; bases with no gene match: 4. Germline CDR1 reads MGHDK; CDR2 reads SYGVNS. CDR3 loop: CASSGQGPMNTEAFF. The DNA of the CDR3 is TGTGCCAGCAGTGGACAGGGGCCTATGAACACTGAAGCTTTCTTT.

The genes are TRBV19 and TRBJ2-2; 8 bases fit TRBD1. Germline V gene data show CDR1 as LNHDA and CDR2 as SQIVND (reference sequence). The CDR3 sequence is 14 residues long. Trimming cost V 6 bases and J 4 bases; bases outside gene matches: 4. The CDR3: CASRRTGLTGELFF. In nucleotides, the CDR3 is TGTGCCAGTAGAAGGACAGGGCTCACCGGGGAGCTGTTTTTT.

V is TRBV27 and J is TRBJ2-3; 7 bases match TRBD2. The CDR3 consists of 14 residues. Trimming cost V 8 bases and J 4 bases; bases outside gene matches: 9. Germline V CDR1 and CDR2: MNHEY, SMNVEV (reference sequence). The CDR3 bases are TGTGCCAGCGGGAGCGGGACGGACCCAGATACGCAGTATTTT. Translating gives CASGSGTDPDTQYF.

The V call is TRBV30, the J call TRBJ2-1; D is perhaps TRBD2 (5 bases). The length of the CDR3 is 12 residues. V lost 4 bases, J lost 6 bases, and 10 bases lay in between. The V gene's germline CDR1 is GTSNPN and CDR2 SVGIG (reference sequence). The CDR3: CAWNAGSNEQFF. The CDR3 nucleotides read TGTGCCTGGAATGCGGGCTCCAATGAGCAGTTCTTC.

The chain links TRBV5-1 to TRBJ1-1; 8 bases match TRBD1. CDR1 is SGHRS, CDR2 YFSETQ, per germline. This CDR3 spans 24 amino acids. Germline trimming cut 0 bases from V and 0 bases from J; bases unmatched to any gene: 28. CDR3 DNA: TGCGCCAGCAGCTTGGAGCACAGGGGGTCCGGAAGCCCCCGTCCGGGGTCCCTGAACACTGAAGCTTTCTTT. Residues: CASSLEHRGSGSPRPGSLNTEAFF.

The chain recombines TRBV11-2 with TRBJ2-1; TRBD1 matches 7 bases. CDR3 length equals 17 residues. V shed 0 bases, J shed 0 bases, and the junction held 5 bases outside the gene matches. Germline-derived CDR1 and CDR2 are SGHAT and FQNNGV. CDR3 amino acids: CASSLDRTGLSYNEQFF. CDR3 DNA: TGTGCCAGCAGCTTAGATCGGACAGGCCTCTCCTACAATGAGCAGTTCTTC.

The V and J genes are TRBV9 and TRBJ1-1; 7 nucleotides match TRBD1. The V segment lost 2 bases and the J segment 6 bases; nucleotides outside the gene matches: 4. The CDR3 contains 13 residues. Germline CDR1 and CDR2: SGDLS and YYNGEE. The chain's CDR3 is CASSVDRAPEAFF. DNA of the CDR3: TGTGCCAGCAGCGTCGACAGGGCCCCTGAAGCTTTCTTT.

Ten or more counts support this clone. The rearrangement links TRBV6-1 to TRBJ1-4; D perhaps matches TRBD1 (6 bases). V lost 2 bases and J lost 4, with 11 bases in between. CDR1 is MNHNS and CDR2 is SASEGT in the germline V gene. CDR3 size: 15 residues. CDR3: CASSEYRALNEKLFF. The CDR3, as DNA: TGTGCCAGCAGTGAATACAGGGCGCTTAATGAAAAACTGTTTTTT.

This chain connects TRBV2 to TRBJ2-7; 9 positions agree with TRBD1. The V gene's germline CDR1 is SNHLY and CDR2 FYNNEI. Trimming removed 6 bases from V and 2 bases from J; junction bases left unmatched: 8. The CDR3 loop spans 15 amino acids. The DNA of the CDR3 is TGTGCCAGCAGACCCGACAGGGGGACAGCCTACGAGCAGTACTTC. It codes for CASRPDRGTAYEQYF.

The chain joins TRBV6-6 to TRBJ1-3; 10 bases match TRBD1. With 2 bases clipped from V and 1 base from J, the junction kept 2 bases outside the gene matches. This CDR3 spans 16 amino acids. CDR1 and CDR2 (germline): MNHNY, SVGAGI (reference sequence). This CDR3 reads CASSYRTGGSGNTIYF. CDR3 bases: TGTGCCAGCAGTTACAGGACAGGGGGATCTGGAAACACCATATATTTT.

There are a few counts of this clone. This chain links TRBV5-8 with TRBJ1-6; D is uncertain. CDR1 SGHTS and CDR2 YDEGEE come from the germline V gene. Trimming removed 4 bases from V and 3 bases from J, with 14 bases in between. There are 16 residues in the CDR3. CDR3 bases: TGTGCCAGCAGCCAAAGGATCACAGTCTATAATTCACCCCTCCACTTT. Encoded protein: CASSQRITVYNSPLHF. Supplemented by reference TRBV5-8 and TRBJ1-6, the full variable domain reads EAGVTQSPTHLIKTRGQQATLRCSPISGHTSVYWYQQALGLGLQFLLWYDEGEERNRGNFPPRFSGRQFPNYSSELNVNALELEDSALYLCASSQRITVYNSPLHFGNGTRLTVT.

The chain employs TRBV4-2 and TRBJ1-2; D not resolved. With 1 base removed from V and 6 bases from J, the gap between germline ends came to 9 bases. Per the germline V gene, CDR1 is LGHNA and CDR2 is YNFKEQ. This CDR3 has 13 amino acids. This CDR3 is CASSQAPPDGYTF. The CDR3 nucleotides are TGTGCCAGCAGCCAAGCTCCCCCTGATGGCTACACCTTC.

This clone was seen only once. Mismatch with germline at one junction end may stem from a read error. This chain uses TRBV7-9 with TRBJ2-7; D might be TRBD2 (6 bases). Germline lookup yields CDR1 SEHNR and CDR2 FQNEAQ (reference sequence). This CDR3 is built from 18 residues. CDR3 nucleotide sequence: TGTTCCAGCAGCTTAAGAGGAGGGACGGAGTGGGGCTCCTACGAGCAGTACTTC. Translation: CSSSLRGGTEWGSYEQYF.

This chain joins TRBV2 and TRBJ2-7; TRBD2 agrees at 8 bases. Per germline, CDR1 SNHLY and CDR2 FYNNEI. J lost 3 bases, V lost 7 bases, and 11 bases had no gene match. The CDR3 loop spans 15 amino acids. In nucleotides, the CDR3 is TGTGCCAGCACCGAAGGGAGCGGGGGCCGCTACGAGCAGTACTTC. It yields the protein CASTEGSGGRYEQYF.

The chain joins TRBV15 to TRBJ2-7; 8 positions agree with TRBD1. The germline gives CDR1 LNHNV, CDR2 YYDKDF (reference sequence). Unmatched junction bases numbered 7, after V lost 2 bases and J lost 7 bases. This CDR3 spans 14 amino acids. The CDR3 is CATSRTTGAGEQYF. The CDR3 DNA reads as TGTGCCACCAGCAGAACGACAGGGGCGGGGGAGCAGTACTTC.